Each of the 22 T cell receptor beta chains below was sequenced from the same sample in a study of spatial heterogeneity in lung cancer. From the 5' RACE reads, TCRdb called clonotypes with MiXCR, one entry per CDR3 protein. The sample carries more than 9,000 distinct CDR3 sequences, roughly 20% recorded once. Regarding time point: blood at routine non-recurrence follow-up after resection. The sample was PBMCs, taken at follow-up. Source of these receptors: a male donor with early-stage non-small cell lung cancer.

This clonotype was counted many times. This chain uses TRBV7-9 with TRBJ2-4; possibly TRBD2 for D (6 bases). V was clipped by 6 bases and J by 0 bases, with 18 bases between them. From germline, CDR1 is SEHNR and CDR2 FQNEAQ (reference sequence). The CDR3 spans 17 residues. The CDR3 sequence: CASSNYGGPLAKNIQYF. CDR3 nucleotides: TGTGCCAGCAGTAATTACGGGGGACCTTTAGCCAAAAACATTCAGTACTTC.

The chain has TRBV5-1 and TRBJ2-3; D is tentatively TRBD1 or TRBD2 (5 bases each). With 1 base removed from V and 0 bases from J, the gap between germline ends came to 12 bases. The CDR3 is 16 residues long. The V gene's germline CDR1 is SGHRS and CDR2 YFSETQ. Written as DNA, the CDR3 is TGCGCCAGCAGCTTGCGACGGGGCGCCAGCACAGATACGCAGTATTTT. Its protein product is CASSLRRGASTDTQYF.

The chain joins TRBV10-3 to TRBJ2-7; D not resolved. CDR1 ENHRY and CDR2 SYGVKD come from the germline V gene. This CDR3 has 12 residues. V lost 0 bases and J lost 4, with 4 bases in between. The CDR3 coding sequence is TGTGCCATCAGTGAGTCGGGGTACGAGCAGTACTTC. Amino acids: CAISESGYEQYF.

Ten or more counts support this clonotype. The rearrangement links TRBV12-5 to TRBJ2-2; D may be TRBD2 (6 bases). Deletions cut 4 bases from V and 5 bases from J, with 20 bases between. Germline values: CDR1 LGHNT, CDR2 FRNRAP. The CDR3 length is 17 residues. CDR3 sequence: CASGSPGGEGKTGELFF. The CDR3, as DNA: TGTGCTAGTGGTTCCCCGGGCGGGGAAGGTAAAACCGGGGAGCTGTTTTTT.

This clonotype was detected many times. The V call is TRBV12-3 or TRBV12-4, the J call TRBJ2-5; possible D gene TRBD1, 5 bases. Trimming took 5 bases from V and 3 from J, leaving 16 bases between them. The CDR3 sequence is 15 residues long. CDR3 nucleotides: TGTGCCAGCAGTCCCGACCCCGGCAGGGAAGAGACCCAGTACTTC. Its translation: CASSPDPGREETQYF.

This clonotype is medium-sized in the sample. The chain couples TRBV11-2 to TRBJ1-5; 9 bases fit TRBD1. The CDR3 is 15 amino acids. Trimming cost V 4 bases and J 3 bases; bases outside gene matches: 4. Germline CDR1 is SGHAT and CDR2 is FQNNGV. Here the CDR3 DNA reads TGTGCCAGCAGCTGGGGACAGGGTAACAATCAGCCCCAGCATTTT. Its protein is CASSWGQGNNQPQHF. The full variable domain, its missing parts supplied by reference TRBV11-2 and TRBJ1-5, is EAGVAQSPRYKIIEKRQSVAFWCNPISGHATLYWYQQILGQGPKLLIQFQNNGVVDDSQLPKDRFSAERLKGVDSTLKIQPAKLEDSAVYLCASSWGQGNNQPQHFGDGTRLSIL.

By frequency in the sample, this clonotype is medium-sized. This chain's CDR3 is CASTTTTGVIADTQYF. The CDR3 DNA reads as TGTGCCAGCACCACCACGACAGGGGTTATCGCAGATACGCAGTATTTT. This sequence joins TRBV7-9 and TRBJ2-3, with TRBD1 matching 8 bases. The V segment lost 7 bases and the J segment 4 bases; nucleotides outside the gene matches: 13. CDR3 length: 16 residues. CDR1 is SEHNR and CDR2 is FQNEAQ in the germline V gene (reference sequence).

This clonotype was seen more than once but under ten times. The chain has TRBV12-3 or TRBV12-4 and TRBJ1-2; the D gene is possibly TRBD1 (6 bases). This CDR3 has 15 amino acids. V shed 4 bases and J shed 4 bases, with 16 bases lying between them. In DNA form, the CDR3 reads TGTGCCAGCAGTTCATACAGGGCTCTCCTCTATGGCTACACCTTC. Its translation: CASSSYRALLYGYTF.

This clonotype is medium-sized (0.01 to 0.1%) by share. The CDR3 sequence is CASSLSWQGGELFF. DNA of the CDR3: TGCGCCAGCAGCTTGTCCTGGCAAGGAGGGGAGCTGTTTTTT. The rearrangement joins TRBV5-1 to TRBJ2-2, with unresolved D. V shed 1 base and J shed 8 bases, with 12 bases lying between them. Germline V lookup: CDR1 SGHRS, CDR2 YFSETQ. The length of the CDR3 is 14 residues.

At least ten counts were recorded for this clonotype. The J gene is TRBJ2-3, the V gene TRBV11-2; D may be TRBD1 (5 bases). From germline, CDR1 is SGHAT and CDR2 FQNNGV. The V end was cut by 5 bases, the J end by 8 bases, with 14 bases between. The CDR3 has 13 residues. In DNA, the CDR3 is TGTGCCAGCAGCCGGTGGCGGCAGGGTACGCAGTATTTT. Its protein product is CASSRWRQGTQYF.

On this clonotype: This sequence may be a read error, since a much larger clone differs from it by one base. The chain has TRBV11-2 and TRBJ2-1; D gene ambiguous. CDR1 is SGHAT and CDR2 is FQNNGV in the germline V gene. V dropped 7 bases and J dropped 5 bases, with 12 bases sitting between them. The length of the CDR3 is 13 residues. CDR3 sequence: CASTLTCNNEQFF. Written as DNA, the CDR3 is TGTGCCAGCACCCTGACTTGCAACAATGAGCAGTTCTTC.

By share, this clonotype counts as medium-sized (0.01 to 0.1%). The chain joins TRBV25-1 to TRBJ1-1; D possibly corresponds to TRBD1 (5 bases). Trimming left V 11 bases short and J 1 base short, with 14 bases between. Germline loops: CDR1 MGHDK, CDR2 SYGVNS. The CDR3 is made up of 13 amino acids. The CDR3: CAAMGRKNTEAFF. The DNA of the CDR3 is TGTGCCGCAATGGGACGGAAGAACACTGAAGCTTTCTTT.

CDR3 nucleotide sequence: TGCGCCAGCAGCGGCGGGACAGGGCTCCACGAGCAGTACTTC. It yields the protein CASSGGTGLHEQYF. The genes are TRBV5-1 and TRBJ2-7; 9 bases fit TRBD1. Germline V CDR1 and CDR2: SGHRS, YFSETQ. The CDR3 covers 14 residues. With 4 bases clipped from V and 5 bases from J, the junction kept 7 bases outside the gene matches.

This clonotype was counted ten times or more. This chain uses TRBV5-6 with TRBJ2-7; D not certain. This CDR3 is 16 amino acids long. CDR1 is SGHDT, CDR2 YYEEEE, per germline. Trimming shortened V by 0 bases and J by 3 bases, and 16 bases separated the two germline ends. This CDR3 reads CASSLEKFLPFYEQYF. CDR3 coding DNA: TGTGCCAGCAGCTTGGAAAAGTTCCTTCCTTTCTACGAGCAGTACTTC.

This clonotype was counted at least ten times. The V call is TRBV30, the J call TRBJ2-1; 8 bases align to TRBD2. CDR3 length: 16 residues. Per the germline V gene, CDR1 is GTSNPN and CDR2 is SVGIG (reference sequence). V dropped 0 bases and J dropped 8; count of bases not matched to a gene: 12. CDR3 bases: TGTGCCTGGAGTGTGTTCGTCGGACTAGCAGTATATGAGCAGTTCTTC. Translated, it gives CAWSVFVGLAVYEQFF.

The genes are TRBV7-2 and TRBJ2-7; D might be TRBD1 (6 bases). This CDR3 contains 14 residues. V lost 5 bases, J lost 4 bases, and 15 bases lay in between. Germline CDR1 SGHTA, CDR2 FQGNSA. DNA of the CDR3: TGTGCCAGCAGCCCAAACAGGGACGGTTACGAGCAGTACTTC. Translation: CASSPNRDGYEQYF. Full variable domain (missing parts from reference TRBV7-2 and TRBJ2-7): GAGVSQSPSNKVTEKGKDVELRCDPISGHTALYWYRQSLGQGLEFLIYFQGNSAPDKSGLPSDRFSAERTGGSVSTLTIQRTQQEDSAVYLCASSPNRDGYEQYFGPGTRLTVT.

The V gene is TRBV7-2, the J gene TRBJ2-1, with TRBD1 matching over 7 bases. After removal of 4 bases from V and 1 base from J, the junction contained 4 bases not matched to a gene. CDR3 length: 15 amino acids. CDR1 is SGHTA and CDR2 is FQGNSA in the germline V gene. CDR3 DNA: TGTGCCAGCAGCTCCGAGGGACAGTCCTACAATGAGCAGTTCTTC. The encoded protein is CASSSEGQSYNEQFF.

CDR3 nucleotide sequence: TGTGCCAGCAGCTTAGGTTCGCAGGCCCTCATCCCCCTCCACTTT. Translation gives CASSLGSQALIPLHF. The chain carries TRBV7-9 and TRBJ1-6; D unresolved. Trimming stripped 1 base from V and 13 bases from J, with 17 bases between. This CDR3 region has 15 residues. In germline, CDR1 is SEHNR, CDR2 FQNEAQ (reference sequence).

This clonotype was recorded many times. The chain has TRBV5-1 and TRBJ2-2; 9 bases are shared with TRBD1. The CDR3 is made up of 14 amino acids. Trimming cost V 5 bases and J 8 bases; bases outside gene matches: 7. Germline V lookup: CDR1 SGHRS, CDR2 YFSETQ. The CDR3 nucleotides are TGCGCCAGCAGGCCCGGGACAGGGCCAGGGGAGCTGTTTTTT. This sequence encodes CASRPGTGPGELFF.

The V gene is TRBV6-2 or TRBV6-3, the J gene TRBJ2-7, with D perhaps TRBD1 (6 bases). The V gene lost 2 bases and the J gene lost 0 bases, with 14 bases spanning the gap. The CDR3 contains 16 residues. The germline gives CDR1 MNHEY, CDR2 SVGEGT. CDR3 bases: TGTGCCAGCAGTTACGTAGGGGGTCTTGGCTCCTACGAGCAGTACTTC. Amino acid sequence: CASSYVGGLGSYEQYF.

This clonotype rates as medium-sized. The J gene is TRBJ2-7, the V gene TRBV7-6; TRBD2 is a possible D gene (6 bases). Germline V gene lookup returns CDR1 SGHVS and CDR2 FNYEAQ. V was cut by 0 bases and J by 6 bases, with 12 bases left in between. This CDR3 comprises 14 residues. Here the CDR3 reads CASSLASGGREQYF. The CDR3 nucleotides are TGTGCCAGCAGCTTAGCGAGTGGAGGGCGCGAGCAGTACTTC.

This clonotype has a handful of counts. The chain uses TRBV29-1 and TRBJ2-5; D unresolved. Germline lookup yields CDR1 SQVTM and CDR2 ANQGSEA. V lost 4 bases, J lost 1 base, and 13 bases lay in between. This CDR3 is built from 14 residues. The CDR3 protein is CSVVPPGRQETQYF. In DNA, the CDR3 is TGCAGCGTTGTCCCTCCGGGCCGCCAAGAGACCCAGTACTTC.